One and the same sample provided the 27 T cell receptor beta chains below, sequenced in a study of blood T cell repertoires in COVID-19. Assay: immunoSEQ multiplex PCR; the TCRdb copy retains only in-frame clones and omits some. There are 78,000 or so clones in the sample; about 89% occur only once, and less than 5% lies in the top ten. Sample: peripheral blood. The receptor set was obtained from a man between 50 and 59 years old with active or convalescent COVID-19.

This clone was seen a handful of times. This chain joins TRBV5-1 and TRBJ1-6; TRBD1 might be the D (5 bases). The V gene's germline CDR1 is SGHRS and CDR2 YFSETQ. Trimming removed 4 bases at V and 9 bases at J, with 14 bases between. The CDR3 totals 14 residues. For the CDR3, the DNA is TGCGCCAGCAGCGGTCCGGGGGGAGGTTCACCCCTCCACTTT. It is translated as CASSGPGGGSPLHF.

V usage is TRBV27 and J usage is TRBJ2-7; a weak D match, TRBD2 (7 bases). CDR1 is MNHEY, CDR2 SMNVEV, per germline (reference sequence). The CDR3 length is 14 residues. The germline V and J ends were trimmed by 2 bases and 2 bases, with 10 bases remaining between them. CDR3 in amino acids: CASSLGGGPYEQYF. CDR3 coding DNA: TGTGCCAGCAGTTTAGGGGGGGGGCCCTACGAGCAGTACTTC.

Regarding this clone: One end of the junction varies from germline; a read error may be responsible. The chain has TRBV10-3 and TRBJ2-2; tentatively, D is TRBD2 (5 bases). The CDR3 contains 11 residues. The germline CDR1 and CDR2 sequences are ENHRY and SYGVKD. CDR3 sequence: CAIRSTGKLFF. CDR3 bases: TGTGCCATCAGATCCACCGGGAAGCTGTTTTTT.

V gene TRBV19 combines with J gene TRBJ2-5; 8 bases are shared with TRBD1. Germline assignment: CDR1 LNHDA and CDR2 SQIVND (reference sequence). After removal of 5 bases from V and 2 bases from J, the junction contained 10 bases not matched to a gene. The CDR3 contains 16 residues. The CDR3 loop reads CASSFSGTGTQETQYF. The CDR3 DNA is TGTGCCAGTAGTTTCTCCGGGACAGGCACACAAGAGACCCAGTACTTC.

V gene TRBV24-1 combines with J gene TRBJ2-1; 7 bases line up with TRBD1. The junction had 8 bases not matched to a gene; V was cut back by 3 bases and J by 1 base. This CDR3 spans 17 amino acids. CDR1 KGHDR and CDR2 SFDVKD come from the germline V gene. CDR3 in DNA: TGTGCCACCAGTGATACAGGGGCGACAGGTTCCTACAATGAGCAGTTCTTC. The encoded protein is CATSDTGATGSYNEQFF.

This clone appeared once. The chain joins TRBV2 to TRBJ2-5; TRBD2 might be the D (6 bases). This CDR3 has 13 residues. Trimming took 7 bases from V and 2 from J, leaving 11 bases between them. Per the germline V gene, CDR1 is SNHLY and CDR2 is FYNNEI. CDR3 in amino acids: CASTRTNQETQYF. The DNA of the CDR3 is TGTGCCAGCACTAGGACTAATCAAGAGACCCAGTACTTC.

This chain connects TRBV24-1 to TRBJ1-5; D gene uncertain. CDR3 length: 16 residues. The V gene lost 3 bases and the J gene lost 1 base, with 12 bases spanning the gap. Looked up from germline, CDR1 is KGHDR and CDR2 is SFDVKD. Written as DNA, the CDR3 is TGTGCCACCAGTGATCCGGGTGGGGAGAGCAATCAGCCCCAGCATTTT. Protein sequence: CATSDPGGESNQPQHF.

J is TRBJ2-5 and V is TRBV6-1; D gene unclear. The CDR3 extends over 12 amino acids. Trimming took off 2 bases at V and 7 bases at J, with 8 bases between the two ends. CDR1 MNHNS and CDR2 SASEGT come from the germline V gene. The CDR3 sequence: CASSESSGTQYF. The CDR3 DNA is TGTGCCAGCAGTGAAAGTTCGGGGACCCAGTACTTC.

The chain combines TRBV19 with TRBJ1-1, with 8 bases fitting TRBD1. The CDR3 covers 17 residues. In germline, CDR1 is LNHDA, CDR2 SQIVND (reference sequence). V lost 7 bases and J lost 9; bases outside the gene matches: 22. The CDR3 nucleotides read TGTGCCAGTAAGATCCAGGGGGCGCGCGTCGGAGATAGGAAAGCTTTCTTT. It translates to CASKIQGARVGDRKAFF.

This sequence joins TRBV6-5 and TRBJ1-5; unclear D gene. The V gene lost 6 bases and the J gene lost 0 bases, with 12 bases spanning the gap. The CDR3 is 15 amino acids. Germline lookup yields CDR1 MNHEY and CDR2 SVGAGI. CDR3 sequence reads: CASRMTFYSNQPQHF. CDR3 coding DNA: TGTGCCAGCAGGATGACATTCTATAGCAATCAGCCCCAGCATTTT.

The chain is built from TRBV5-1 and TRBJ2-7, with D possibly being TRBD1 (5 bases). Trimming left V 1 base short and J 1 base short, with 6 bases between. CDR1 and CDR2 (germline): SGHRS, YFSETQ. The CDR3 length is 13 residues. This CDR3 is CASSLRGSYEQYF. CDR3 coding DNA: TGCGCCAGCAGCTTGAGGGGATCCTACGAGCAGTACTTC.

The V call is TRBV7-6, the J call TRBJ1-2; unclear D gene. CDR1 is SGHVS and CDR2 is FNYEAQ in the germline V gene. The CDR3 runs 13 residues. Trimming pared 1 base from V and 7 bases from J, leaving 10 bases between. The CDR3 reads CASSLDGVLGYTF. CDR3 DNA sequence: TGTGCCAGCAGCTTAGACGGGGTACTTGGCTACACCTTC.

This clone was counted a single time. The J gene is TRBJ2-3, the V gene TRBV4-3, with 7 positions matching TRBD2. The germline gives CDR1 LGHNA, CDR2 YSLEER. The J segment lost 2 bases and the V segment lost 5 bases, leaving 7 bases of the junction unmatched. CDR3 length: 15 residues. The CDR3 DNA is TGCGCCAGCAGCTCCCAAGCGGGGCCCACAGATACGCAGTATTTT. This translates into CASSSQAGPTDTQYF.

The chain joins TRBV6-6 to TRBJ1-1; maybe TRBD1 (6 bases). The CDR3 runs to 14 residues. Germline lookup yields CDR1 MNHNY and CDR2 SVGAGI (reference sequence). The V end was cut by 6 bases, the J end by 1 base, with 12 bases between. The CDR3 loop reads CASRNRESNTEAFF. DNA of the CDR3: TGTGCCAGCAGGAACAGGGAATCGAACACTGAAGCTTTCTTT.

This clone was recorded only once. This chain uses TRBV9 with TRBJ2-7; D possibly corresponds to TRBD2 (6 bases). The CDR3 is 22 amino acids. The germline V and J ends were trimmed by 5 bases and 5 bases, with 41 bases remaining between them. CDR1 and CDR2 (germline): SGDLS, YYNGEE. CDR3 residues: CASRDVSPNEEGTDIPRDEQYF. Written as DNA, the CDR3 is TGTGCCAGCAGAGACGTAAGCCCCAATGAGGAGGGGACCGATATCCCGCGGGACGAGCAGTACTTC.

This rearrangement joins TRBV6-5 to TRBJ1-1; 7 bases agree with TRBD1. Looked up from germline, CDR1 is MNHEY and CDR2 is SVGAGI. Germline trimming cut 6 bases from V and 2 bases from J; bases unmatched to any gene: 9. This CDR3 comprises 15 residues. The CDR3 here is CASRRNQGVNTEAFF. Written as DNA, the CDR3 is TGTGCCAGCAGGCGTAATCAGGGGGTCAACACTGAAGCTTTCTTT.

This chain uses TRBV18 with TRBJ2-1; TRBD2 agrees at 12 bases. With 3 bases clipped from V and 9 bases from J, the junction kept 9 bases outside the gene matches. The CDR3 consists of 16 residues. Germline V gene data show CDR1 as KGHSH and CDR2 as LQKENI. The CDR3 loop reads CASSPPSGGARGEQFF. CDR3 nucleotides: TGTGCCAGCTCACCGCCTAGCGGGGGGGCCAGGGGTGAGCAGTTCTTC.

A word on this clone: This specimen includes other DNA sequences encoding the same CDR3. V and J are TRBV5-1 and TRBJ2-2; 7 bases are shared with TRBD1. Germline lookup yields CDR1 SGHRS and CDR2 YFSETQ. This CDR3 spans 15 amino acids. V was clipped by 2 bases and J by 0 bases; unmatched bases: 1. CDR3 loop: CASSLGTANTGELFF. The CDR3 DNA sequence: TGCGCCAGCAGCTTAGGGACAGCGAACACCGGGGAGCTGTTTTTT.

V gene TRBV7-9 combines with J gene TRBJ2-5; TRBD1 agrees at 9 bases. J was trimmed by 6 bases and V by 4 bases; bases with no gene match: 6. Germline CDR1 SEHNR, CDR2 FQNEAQ (reference sequence). The CDR3 consists of 14 residues. The CDR3 here is CASSSRQGVQTQYF. In nucleotides, the CDR3 is TGTGCCAGCAGCTCCCGACAGGGGGTACAGACCCAGTACTTC.

J is TRBJ2-5 and V is TRBV9; 9 nucleotides match TRBD2. Germline V gene lookup returns CDR1 SGDLS and CDR2 YYNGEE. The trim removed 4 bases at V and 3 bases at J, leaving 4 bases unmatched. The CDR3 is made up of 14 amino acids. Written as DNA, the CDR3 is TGTGCCAGCAGCCCCCTAGCGGGGAAAGAGACCCAGTACTTC. It yields the protein CASSPLAGKETQYF. The full variable domain, completed using reference TRBV9 and TRBJ2-5, is DSGVTQTPKHLITATGQRVTLRCSPRSGDLSVYWYQQSLDQGLQFLIQYYNGEERAKGNILERFSAQQFPDLHSELNLSSLELGDSALYFCASSPLAGKETQYFGPGTRLLVL.

The chain links TRBV27 to TRBJ2-7, with 9 bases that match TRBD2. Germline V gene data show CDR1 as MNHEY and CDR2 as SMNVEV (reference sequence). Trimming at V came to 5 bases and at J to 7 bases, leaving 9 bases not matched to a gene. The CDR3 is made up of 14 amino acids. CDR3 amino acids: CASSKAGGPGEQYF. DNA for the CDR3: TGTGCCAGCAGTAAAGCGGGGGGCCCCGGGGAGCAGTACTTC.

CDR3 amino acids: CASRSNGGVTDTQYF. CDR3 DNA sequence: TGTGCCAGCAGAAGTAACGGGGGGGTCACAGATACGCAGTATTTT. V gene TRBV28 combines with J gene TRBJ2-3, with 8 positions matching TRBD2. With V trimmed by 6 bases and J by 2 bases, 7 bases remained unmatched. This CDR3 has 15 residues. Germline values: CDR1 MDHEN, CDR2 SYDVKM.

The chain links TRBV28 to TRBJ2-4, with 7 bases matching TRBD1. Germline CDR1 is MDHEN and CDR2 is SYDVKM. The CDR3 sequence is 17 residues long. J lost 4 bases, V lost 4 bases, and 13 bases had no gene match. The CDR3 loop is CASSSFGQEFGKNIQYF. The CDR3 DNA follows: TGTGCCAGCAGTTCCTTTGGACAGGAGTTTGGGAAAAACATTCAGTACTTC.

This chain links TRBV10-2 with TRBJ2-3; TRBD2 matches 10 bases. Germline V gene sequence: CDR1 WSHSY, CDR2 SAAADI. The CDR3 is made up of 18 amino acids. J gave up 0 bases and V 2 bases, and 8 bases lay outside the gene matches. The CDR3 nucleotides are TGCGCCAGCAGTGAGATAGCGGGGGGCCCACTCAGCACAGATACGCAGTATTTT. It is translated as CASSEIAGGPLSTDTQYF.

This chain joins TRBV2 and TRBJ1-5; no reliable D call. V lost 4 bases to trimming and J lost 0 bases, with 13 bases between them. CDR3 length: 16 residues. The germline CDR1 and CDR2 sequences are SNHLY and FYNNEI. The CDR3 region is CASSAASGGSNQPQHF. In DNA form, the CDR3 reads TGTGCCAGCAGTGCAGCTTCCGGAGGTAGCAATCAGCCCCAGCATTTT.

This clone has just one count. The genes are TRBV28 and TRBJ2-5; 7 nucleotides align to TRBD1. CDR1 and CDR2 from the germline V gene are MDHEN and SYDVKM. This CDR3 spans 15 amino acids. Trimming took 5 bases from V and 1 from J; bases not matched to a gene: 7. The CDR3 region has the DNA TGTGCCAGCAGTGGCTGGACAGGACTCCAAGAGACCCAGTACTTC. Amino acids: CASSGWTGLQETQYF.

The V call is TRBV7-8, the J call TRBJ1-3, with 7 positions matching TRBD1. Germline trimming cut 7 bases from V and 7 bases from J; bases unmatched to any gene: 10. CDR1 and CDR2 (germline): SGHVS, FQNEAQ. This CDR3 is built from 14 residues. CDR3 amino acids: CASTQQGIANTIYF. CDR3 DNA sequence: TGTGCCAGCACCCAACAGGGGATCGCCAACACCATATATTTT.